The 17 T cell receptor beta chains below all came from one sample that was sequenced in a study of shared clonotypes between healthy human individuals. The protocol was immunoSEQ multiplex PCR, while the TCRdb copy is restricted to in-frame clones and leaves out a portion. The sample includes about 2 million clones, 85% to 95% of them seen just once. Sequencing used naive CD4+ T cells sorted from blood. Subset in this sample: CD45RA+ positively selected. Source of these receptors: a man younger than 30 in good health.

The rearrangement joins TRBV30 to TRBJ2-1; TRBD2 aligns across 10 bases. The CDR3 is 16 residues long. Looked up from germline, CDR1 is GTSNPN and CDR2 is SVGIG (reference sequence). The junction had 11 bases not matched to a gene; V was cut back by 3 bases and J by 6 bases. DNA for the CDR3: TGTGCCTGGAGGCTGAGAGGGTCTAGCGGGAGCAATGAGCAGTTCTTC. Translating it yields CAWRLRGSSGSNEQFF.

This clone was observed a single time. V and J are TRBV10-3 and TRBJ2-5; a possible D gene is TRBD2 (7 bases). Germline CDR1 ENHRY, CDR2 SYGVKD. V was clipped by 2 bases and J by 5 bases, with 21 bases between them. The CDR3 sequence is 17 residues long. The CDR3 nucleotides read TGTGCCATCAGTGAGACCCTCCGGGGGGCGGCGGAGGAGACCCAGTACTTC. Translation gives CAISETLRGAAEETQYF.

CDR3 DNA: TGTGCCAGCAGCGAGCACCTACTCAGTGGCAATCAGCCCCAGCATTTT. This encodes CASSEHLLSGNQPQHF. The genes are TRBV9 and TRBJ1-5; D is undetermined. Germline loops: CDR1 SGDLS, CDR2 YYNGEE. Trimming removed 3 bases at V and 2 bases at J, with 15 bases between. The CDR3 is 16 residues long.

Comment on this clone: This sample also contains other DNA sequences that code for the same CDR3. The CDR3 protein is CAWRADKNTEAFF. The CDR3 DNA is TGTGCCTGGAGGGCAGACAAGAACACTGAAGCTTTCTTT. The V call is TRBV30, the J call TRBJ1-1; no definite D call. Germline V gene lookup returns CDR1 GTSNPN and CDR2 SVGIG (reference sequence). CDR3 size: 13 residues. Trimming took 3 bases from V and 1 from J, leaving 9 bases between them.

The chain links TRBV7-9 to TRBJ2-5, with TRBD1 identical over 7 bases. Germline values: CDR1 SEHNR, CDR2 FQNEAQ (reference sequence). The CDR3 spans 15 residues. The V gene end was trimmed by 3 bases and the J gene end by 1 base; junction bases not matched to a gene: 5. CDR3 residues: CASSLGQMTQETQYF. The CDR3 coding sequence is TGTGCCAGCAGCTTGGGACAGATGACCCAAGAGACCCAGTACTTC. The complete variable domain, with remaining parts taken from reference TRBV7-9 and TRBJ2-5, reads DTGVSQNPRHKITKRGQNVTFRCDPISEHNRLYWYRQTLGQGPEFLTYFQNEAQLEKSRLLSDRFSAERPKGSFSTLEIQRTEQGDSAMYLCASSLGQMTQETQYFGPGTRLLVL.

The chain links TRBV5-6 to TRBJ1-1, with D possibly TRBD1 on 6 matching bases. CDR1 is SGHDT and CDR2 is YYEEEE in the germline V gene. This CDR3 comprises 14 residues. The V and J ends lost 2 bases and 1 base respectively, with 9 bases between them. In DNA form, the CDR3 reads TGTGCCAGCAGCTTCGGACAGCAGAACACTGAAGCTTTCTTT. Translating it yields CASSFGQQNTEAFF.

The chain uses TRBV4-1 and TRBJ2-3, with TRBD2 identical over 9 bases. After removal of 0 bases from V and 6 bases from J, the junction contained 7 bases not matched to a gene. Per germline, CDR1 MGHRA and CDR2 YSYEKL. The CDR3 extends over 16 amino acids. DNA for the CDR3: TGCGCCAGCAGCCAAGATTGGCGGGGGGGCCGGGATACGCAGTATTTT. This translates into CASSQDWRGGRDTQYF.

This clone has a single count. The V and J genes are TRBV30 and TRBJ2-7; possible D gene TRBD1, 6 bases. The CDR3 spans 12 residues. CDR1 GTSNPN and CDR2 SVGIG come from the germline V gene (reference sequence). V lost 3 bases to trimming and J lost 7 bases, with 13 bases between them. The CDR3 DNA reads TGTGCCTGGAGACAGGGAGTTTCGGAGCAGTACTTC. This gives the protein CAWRQGVSEQYF.

This chain connects TRBV5-4 to TRBJ2-1, with 10 bases aligning to TRBD2. The V segment lost 1 base and the J segment 7 bases; nucleotides outside the gene matches: 5. In germline, CDR1 is SGHNT, CDR2 YYREEE (reference sequence). This CDR3 comprises 15 residues. The CDR3: CASSLPSGSWNEQFF. The DNA for the CDR3 is TGTGCCAGCAGCTTGCCTAGCGGGAGTTGGAATGAGCAGTTCTTC.

There are a few counts of this clone. The chain is built from TRBV4-3 and TRBJ2-3; D is uncertain. V lost 0 bases and J 10 bases, leaving 11 bases between the germline ends. The CDR3 has 13 amino acids. Germline V gene sequence: CDR1 LGHNA, CDR2 YSLEER. This chain's CDR3 is CASSQDRLRSQYF. The CDR3 nucleotides read TGCGCCAGCAGCCAAGACCGGCTGAGATCGCAGTATTTT.

This clone was found once. The genes are TRBV2 and TRBJ2-5; D uncertain. The CDR3 is 16 residues long. V was cut by 6 bases and J by 1 base, with 18 bases left in between. Germline V lookup: CDR1 SNHLY, CDR2 FYNNEI. The CDR3 reads CASRLTDGRFQETQYF. The CDR3, as DNA: TGTGCCAGCAGATTGACCGACGGACGCTTCCAAGAGACCCAGTACTTC.

The V gene is TRBV7-3, the J gene TRBJ1-6; D possibly corresponds to TRBD1 (5 bases). Trimming stripped 1 base from V and 14 bases from J, with 15 bases between. The CDR3 has 14 amino acids. Germline V gives CDR1 SGHTA, CDR2 FQGTGA. The CDR3 DNA reads as TGTGCCAGCAGCTTAAGAAGTCCAGGGTACACCCTCCACTTT. Protein sequence: CASSLRSPGYTLHF.

The rearrangement links TRBV5-6 to TRBJ2-3, with 12 bases aligning to TRBD2. From germline, CDR1 is SGHDT and CDR2 YYEEEE. The CDR3 runs to 17 residues. V gave up 0 bases and J gave up 0 bases; unmatched junction bases: 2. This chain's CDR3 is CASSLVTSGGSTDTQYF. The CDR3 DNA reads TGTGCCAGCAGCTTGGTAACTAGCGGGGGGAGCACAGATACGCAGTATTTT.

V is TRBV19 and J is TRBJ1-2; 8 nucleotides align to TRBD1. The J segment lost 5 bases and the V segment lost 5 bases, leaving 10 bases of the junction unmatched. CDR1 LNHDA and CDR2 SQIVND come from the germline V gene (reference sequence). CDR3 length equals 15 residues. The DNA for the CDR3 is TGTGCCAGTAGTTCGCAGGGGGCGCGGGAGTATGGCTACACCTTC. Translation: CASSSQGAREYGYTF.

Details on this clone: One end of the junction varies from germline; a read error may be responsible. The chain carries TRBV25-1 and TRBJ1-2; possible D gene TRBD1, 6 bases. The CDR3 has 13 amino acids. Germline values: CDR1 MGHDK, CDR2 SYGVNS. The chain's CDR3 is CASSNLSQGRRAF. The CDR3 DNA follows: TGTGCCAGCAGTAACTTAAGTCAGGGGAGGCGCGCCTTC.

The chain is built from TRBV5-6 and TRBJ2-2, with 7 positions matching TRBD2. Per the germline V gene, CDR1 is SGHDT and CDR2 is YYEEEE. The V gene end was trimmed by 0 bases and the J gene end by 5 bases; junction bases not matched to a gene: 10. CDR3 length: 17 residues. The DNA of the CDR3 is TGTGCCAGCAGCTTGGGACTAGCCCCGAAGGGGACCGGGGAGCTGTTTTTT. Protein: CASSLGLAPKGTGELFF.

This CDR3 is CASSGQGANSPLHF. CDR3 sequence (DNA): TGCGCCAGCAGTGGCCAGGGGGCGAACTCACCCCTCCACTTT. This chain joins TRBV10-2 and TRBJ1-6; TRBD1 aligns across 8 bases. The CDR3 extends over 14 amino acids. Germline V CDR1 and CDR2: WSHSY, SAAADI. V was clipped by 4 bases and J by 10 bases; unmatched bases: 6.